A single T cell receptor (beta chain) is shown here with its context. Germline V gene sequence: CDR1 MGHRA, CDR2 YSYEKL. This CDR3 contains 17 residues. Trimming stripped 4 bases from V and 5 bases from J, with 24 bases between. The data stem from a study of somatic mutations in cytotoxic T cells in rheumatoid arthritis. The assay was immunoSEQ multiplex PCR, and TCRdb's table has in-frame clones only and misses some. There are 15,000 or so clones in the sample; 72% occur only once, and less than 11% lies in the top ten. The genes are TRBV4-1 and TRBJ2-7; no firm D call. The sample taken for sequencing was CD8+ T cells sorted from blood. The source of this sequence is an adult with rheumatoid arthritis. CDR3 in amino acids: CASSRTHLGQDSDEQYF. The CDR3 nucleotides read TGCGCCAGCAGCCGAACCCACTTGGGTCAAGATTCCGACGAGCAGTACTTC.